This TCR beta chain was identified in a study of Graves' ophthalmopathy and Graves' hyperthyroidism. The study's findings and limits: Most expanded thyroid clonotypes above 0.001 frequency also appeared in blood.

For repertoire sequencing, the TCR beta CDR3 regions were amplified from RNA transcripts. Second-round multiplex PCR followed a first-round RT-PCR using HTBI primers. TCRdb used MiXCR to reprocess the multiplex PCR reads, holding one entry per CDR3 protein. The sample yields about 480,000 distinct CDR3 sequences, around 14% seen once. CDR1 is SQVTM, CDR2 ANQGSEA, per germline. The CDR3 length is 14 residues. With V trimmed by 4 bases and J by 2 bases, 5 bases remained unmatched. As for this clonotype: The antigen is undetermined.

Patients were excluded if they had other autoimmune diseases or uncontrolled infections, and likewise if pregnancy or lactation applied. V is TRBV29-1 and J is TRBJ2-7; 10 nucleotides line up with TRBD1. The source of this sequence is a woman aged 25-40 years with Graves' ophthalmopathy. The sample was blood. For the CDR3, the DNA is TGCAGCGTTGTGGTGGGGACAGGGGCCTACGAGCAGTACTTC. Its translation: CSVVVGTGAYEQYF.